This record covers a single T cell receptor (beta chain). This sample is drawn from a study of blood T cells in healthy people across ages. Study at large: Template switching caught about one barcoded beta molecule for each two T cells.

Through a sample-barcoded 5' primer and a J-beta primer mix, a second PCR was run for about 6 to 11 cycles. TCRdb re-called the 5' RACE reads with MiXCR, one entry per CDR3 protein. The sample gives over a million distinct CDR3 sequences, 20% to 25% of which show up once; 0.75% is in the top ten. This sample was also put to use in a study of T cells of mothers and their children. As reported in that work: The study found slightly higher but non-significant overlap in related versus unrelated mother-child pairs.

The TCR sequence derives from a girl aged 2 to 10 in good health. Sequenced material: blood.

In DNA, the CDR3 is TGCAGCGTTGGGGACGGGACGGGGAATGAGCAGTTCTTC. Translating it yields CSVGDGTGNEQFF. The chain links TRBV29-1 to TRBJ2-1; either TRBD1 or TRBD2 may fit D (5 bases each). The CDR3 sequence is 13 residues long. The germline gives CDR1 SQVTM, CDR2 ANQGSEA. Trimming removed 4 bases at V and 7 bases at J, with 14 bases between.